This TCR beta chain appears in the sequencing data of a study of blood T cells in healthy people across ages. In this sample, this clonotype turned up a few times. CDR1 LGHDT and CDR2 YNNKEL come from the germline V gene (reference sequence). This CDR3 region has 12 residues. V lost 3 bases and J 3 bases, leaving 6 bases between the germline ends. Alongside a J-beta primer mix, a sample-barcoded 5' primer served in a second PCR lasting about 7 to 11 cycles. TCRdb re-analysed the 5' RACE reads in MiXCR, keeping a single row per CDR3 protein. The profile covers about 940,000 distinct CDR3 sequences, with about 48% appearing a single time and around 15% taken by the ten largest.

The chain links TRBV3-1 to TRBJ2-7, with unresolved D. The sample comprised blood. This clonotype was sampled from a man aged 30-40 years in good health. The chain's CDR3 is CASSHTDYEQYF. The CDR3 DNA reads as TGTGCCAGCAGCCACACCGACTACGAGCAGTACTTC.